One and the same sample provided the 16 T cell receptor beta chains below, sequenced in a study of cytomegalovirus exposure and HLA in healthy donors. Use of 60 Vbeta and 13 Jbeta primers characterized the PCR. Using immunoSEQ multiplex PCR, the repertoire was profiled, and TCRdb retains in-frame clones only, with some absent. Of around 140,000 clones listed, 88% were seen once; the top ten hold 0.5% to 0.65%. The sample was PBMCs. These receptor sequences come from a woman in her thirties or forties in good health and CMV-seronegative.

This chain connects TRBV4-2 to TRBJ1-5; D unresolved. Trimming pared 4 bases from V and 5 bases from J, leaving 12 bases between. This CDR3 has 14 amino acids. In germline, CDR1 is LGHNA, CDR2 YNFKEQ. In DNA form, the CDR3 reads TGTGCCAGCAGCCGTCCCTCTCAGGATCAGCCCCAGCATTTT. Amino acid sequence: CASSRPSQDQPQHF.

The V and J genes are TRBV11-2 and TRBJ2-1, with 9 bases aligning to TRBD2. Losses at the gene ends were 3 bases for V and 0 bases for J; bases not matched to a gene: 6. The CDR3 is 17 residues long. Germline V gene data show CDR1 as SGHAT and CDR2 as FQNNGV. The CDR3 loop is CASSLDYSGSSYNEQFF. The CDR3 bases are TGTGCCAGCAGCTTGGACTATAGCGGGAGCTCCTACAATGAGCAGTTCTTC.

The V call is TRBV28, the J call TRBJ1-2; the D is unclear. V lost 3 bases to trimming and J lost 4 bases, with 12 bases between them. CDR1 MDHEN and CDR2 SYDVKM come from the germline V gene. CDR3 length: 14 residues. In nucleotides, the CDR3 is TGTGCCAGCAGTTTTTCGGGTGCTTCCTATGGCTACACCTTC. Protein product: CASSFSGASYGYTF.

The chain links TRBV19 to TRBJ2-1; TRBD2 aligns across 12 bases. V trimming: 10 bases; J trimming: 6 bases; junction bases outside the gene matches: 7. This CDR3 comprises 14 residues. CDR1 is LNHDA and CDR2 is SQIVND in the germline V gene (reference sequence). CDR3 DNA: TGTGCCACCACGGGACTAGCGGGCTCCAATGAGCAGTTCTTC. This sequence encodes CATTGLAGSNEQFF.

This clone occurred once. This chain links TRBV7-2 with TRBJ1-4; D is unresolved. This CDR3 region has 13 residues. Germline V gene data show CDR1 as SGHTA and CDR2 as FQGNSA. V was cut by 5 bases and J by 7 bases, with 11 bases left in between. CDR3 sequence reads: CASSPTGGEKLFF. The CDR3 nucleotides are TGTGCCAGCAGCCCCACCGGAGGTGAAAAACTGTTTTTT. Complete variable domain (other parts from reference TRBV7-2 and TRBJ1-4): GAGVSQSPSNKVTEKGKDVELRCDPISGHTALYWYRQSLGQGLEFLIYFQGNSAPDKSGLPSDRFSAERTGGSVSTLTIQRTQQEDSAVYLCASSPTGGEKLFFGSGTQLSVL.

This rearrangement joins TRBV6-5 to TRBJ2-7, with D hard to call. Germline CDR1 MNHEY, CDR2 SVGAGI. There are 13 residues in the CDR3. With 6 bases removed from V and 6 bases from J, the gap between germline ends came to 15 bases. Here the CDR3 DNA reads TGTGCCAGCAGCCCTACCCGAGACTTCGAGCAGTACTTC. It encodes CASSPTRDFEQYF.

V usage is TRBV7-6 and J usage is TRBJ2-2; 8 bases match TRBD2. Germline values: CDR1 SGHVS, CDR2 FNYEAQ. V dropped 0 bases and J dropped 7; count of bases not matched to a gene: 4. The length of the CDR3 is 15 residues. DNA for the CDR3: TGTGCCAGCAGCTTAGCCGGGAGGGCCGTCGGGGAGCTGTTTTTT. Protein sequence: CASSLAGRAVGELFF.

The chain carries TRBV6-5 and TRBJ2-6; D remains unclear. There are 16 residues in the CDR3. V lost 0 bases, J lost 0 bases, and 6 bases lay in between. The germline V gene has CDR1 MNHEY and CDR2 SVGAGI. The CDR3 protein is CASSYSPYSGANVLTF. The CDR3 DNA sequence: TGTGCCAGCAGTTACTCCCCGTACTCTGGGGCCAACGTCCTGACTTTC.

This sequence joins TRBV4-3 and TRBJ1-1; 9 bases align to TRBD1. Germline trimming cut 4 bases from V and 11 bases from J; bases unmatched to any gene: 5. CDR1 LGHNA and CDR2 YSLEER come from the germline V gene. The CDR3 runs to 12 residues. The CDR3 sequence: CASSLAGTGAFF. The CDR3 DNA is TGCGCCAGCAGCCTTGCCGGGACAGGGGCTTTCTTT.

The gene calls are TRBV5-4 and TRBJ2-6; a possible D gene is TRBD2 (6 bases). The germline V gene has CDR1 SGHNT and CDR2 YYREEE (reference sequence). V was cut by 3 bases and J by 2 bases, with 9 bases left in between. The CDR3 has 15 residues. CDR3 nucleotides: TGTGCCAGCAGCTGGGGAGGCCCTGGGGCCAACGTCCTGACTTTC. It encodes CASSWGGPGANVLTF. The full variable domain, its missing parts supplied by reference TRBV5-4 and TRBJ2-6, is ETGVTQSPTHLIKTRGQQVTLRCSSQSGHNTVSWYQQALGQGPQFIFQYYREEENGRGNFPPRFSGLQFPNYSSELNVNALELDDSALYLCASSWGGPGANVLTFGAGSRLTVL.

This clone appeared a single time. V usage is TRBV13 and J usage is TRBJ2-1; 7 bases line up with TRBD2. Germline CDR1 reads PRHDT; CDR2 reads FYEKMQ (reference sequence). Unmatched junction bases numbered 1, after V lost 2 bases and J lost 0 bases. The CDR3 extends over 15 amino acids. This chain's CDR3 is CASSLPSGSYNEQFF. Written as DNA, the CDR3 is TGTGCCAGCAGCTTACCTAGCGGCTCCTACAATGAGCAGTTCTTC.

This chain joins TRBV7-2 and TRBJ1-6, with D tentatively TRBD1 (6 bases). The CDR3 sequence is 14 residues long. The V end lost 4 bases, the J end lost 10 bases, and 14 bases lay between the germline ends. Per the germline V gene, CDR1 is SGHTA and CDR2 is FQGNSA. CDR3 in amino acids: CASSSEQGWSPLHF. CDR3 coding DNA: TGTGCCAGCAGCTCAGAACAGGGCTGGTCACCCCTCCACTTT.

This clone appeared a single time. The genes are TRBV2 and TRBJ2-7, with D perhaps TRBD1 (7 bases). V was trimmed by 6 bases and J by 3 bases, leaving 15 bases between them. This CDR3 has 14 residues. CDR1 SNHLY and CDR2 FYNNEI come from the germline V gene. As DNA, the CDR3 is TGTGCCAGCAGGGGGGGACGACAGGGCTACGAGCAGTACTTC. It translates to CASRGGRQGYEQYF. The full variable domain, rest sourced from reference TRBV2 and TRBJ2-7, is EPEVTQTPSHQVTQMGQEVILRCVPISNHLYFYWYRQILGQKVEFLVSFYNNEISEKSEIFDDQFSVERPDGSNFTLKIRSTKLEDSAMYFCASRGGRQGYEQYFGPGTRLTVT.

V usage is TRBV1 and J usage is TRBJ2-7; TRBD2 is the table's D call, not checked against the DNA. TRBV1 is a pseudogene segment. The CDR3 contains 17 residues. CDR3 loop: CTSSLQTGTSDPYEQYF. CDR3 in DNA: TGCACCAGCAGCCTGCAAACCGGGACTAGCGATCCCTACGAGCAGTACTTC.

The V and J genes are TRBV18 and TRBJ2-7; possibly TRBD1 for D (6 bases). This CDR3 has 13 amino acids. Trimming cost V 2 bases and J 5 bases, with 10 bases left between them. CDR1 and CDR2 from the germline V gene are KGHSH and LQKENI. DNA for the CDR3: TGTGCCAGCTCACCAACAGGGCTAGACGAGCAGTACTTC. It specifies CASSPTGLDEQYF.

V and J are TRBV6-5 and TRBJ1-3, with TRBD1 identical over 7 bases. Unmatched junction bases numbered 2, after V lost 6 bases and J lost 0 bases. In germline, CDR1 is MNHEY, CDR2 SVGAGI. This CDR3 region has 14 residues. The CDR3 loop is CASRRQGSGNTIYF. DNA of the CDR3: TGTGCCAGCAGAAGACAGGGCTCTGGAAACACCATATATTTT.